The 18 T cell receptor beta chains listed next were all sequenced from one sample in a study of blood T cell repertoires in COVID-19. Using immunoSEQ multiplex PCR, the repertoire was profiled, and TCRdb retains in-frame clones only, with some absent. The sample has about 52,000 clones, about nine tenths seen once; the top ten hold 7% to 9%. What was sequenced was peripheral blood. The receptors stem from a man at least 80 years old with active or convalescent COVID-19.

The chain joins TRBV10-2 to TRBJ2-7; 7 nucleotides align to TRBD1. The CDR3 spans 11 residues. Trimming cost V 8 bases and J 3 bases; bases outside gene matches: 1. Germline V gene data show CDR1 as WSHSY and CDR2 as SAAADI. The CDR3 region is CASGDSYEQYF. DNA for the CDR3: TGCGCCAGCGGGGACAGCTACGAGCAGTACTTC.

The rearrangement links TRBV18 to TRBJ1-5, with D unclear. The V and J ends lost 6 bases and 7 bases respectively, with 13 bases between them. Germline V gene data show CDR1 as KGHSH and CDR2 as LQKENI. CDR3 size: 13 residues. The CDR3 DNA sequence: TGTGCCAGCTCCGTAAGTCCGGAGCAGCCCCAGCATTTT. Translation gives CASSVSPEQPQHF.

The gene calls are TRBV7-2 and TRBJ1-5, with 9 bases fitting TRBD1. Germline V gene data show CDR1 as SGHTA and CDR2 as FQGNSA. The CDR3 is 15 amino acids. The J segment lost 5 bases and the V segment lost 1 base, leaving 3 bases of the junction unmatched. CDR3 DNA: TGTGCCAGCAGCTTAGACACAGGGGGCTATCAGCCCCAGCATTTT. Amino acids: CASSLDTGGYQPQHF.

The gene calls are TRBV12-3 or TRBV12-4 and TRBJ1-2; 8 bases fit TRBD1. V was pared by 6 bases and J by 12 bases, with 9 bases of the junction left unmatched. This CDR3 comprises 12 residues. CDR3 in amino acids: CASRDAEDRDTF. The CDR3 region has the DNA TGTGCCAGCAGGGATGCCGAGGACAGGGACACCTTC.

DNA for the CDR3: TGTGCCAGCAGCCCCCGTAGCGGGGGCCAAGAGACCCAGTACTTC. It is translated as CASSPRSGGQETQYF. The chain is built from TRBV11-2 and TRBJ2-5, with 9 nucleotides matching TRBD2. The CDR3 is 15 amino acids. V was clipped by 5 bases and J by 1 base; unmatched bases: 5. From germline, CDR1 is SGHAT and CDR2 FQNNGV.

This chain joins TRBV5-1 and TRBJ1-3; D might be TRBD1 (6 bases). CDR1 is SGHRS and CDR2 is YFSETQ in the germline V gene. V shed 4 bases and J shed 2 bases, with 10 bases lying between them. CDR3 length: 14 residues. CDR3 nucleotides: TGCGCCAGCAGCCGGGACACGACTGGAAACACCATATATTTT. It encodes CASSRDTTGNTIYF.

Comments on this clone: Sequence at one end of the junction differs from germline and may be a read error. The sample carries other DNA sequences with the same CDR3. The V gene is TRBV28, the J gene TRBJ1-5; D ambiguous. Germline CDR1 reads MDHEN; CDR2 reads SYDVKM. This CDR3 comprises 13 residues. Here the CDR3 reads CATSVSATQPQHF. CDR3 nucleotides: TGCGCCACCAGCGTCTCAGCGACTCAGCCCCAGCATTTT.

The chain combines TRBV27 with TRBJ2-3, with D perhaps TRBD2 (5 bases). Trimming took 3 bases from V and 5 from J, leaving 15 bases between them. CDR1 MNHEY and CDR2 SMNVEV come from the germline V gene (reference sequence). This CDR3 is 15 amino acids long. The CDR3 sequence is CASSFLLSGLDTQYF. For the CDR3, the DNA is TGTGCCAGCAGTTTCCTCCTGTCCGGACTAGATACGCAGTATTTT.

The V gene is TRBV2, the J gene TRBJ2-7; 7 bases align to TRBD1. CDR3 length: 14 amino acids. J was trimmed by 1 base and V by 6 bases; bases with no gene match: 6. The germline CDR1 and CDR2 sequences are SNHLY and FYNNEI. In DNA form, the CDR3 reads TGTGCCAGCAGGGGACAGACCGCTTCCTACGAGCAGTACTTC. It specifies CASRGQTASYEQYF.

This clone was picked up a small number of times. The gene calls are TRBV19 and TRBJ1-2; TRBD1 aligns across 9 bases. Germline loops: CDR1 LNHDA, CDR2 SQIVND (reference sequence). The CDR3 length is 12 residues. The ends lost 7 bases at V and 9 bases at J; junction bases unmatched: 6. The CDR3: CASTRTGVSYTF. CDR3 in DNA: TGTGCCAGTACCCGGACAGGGGTAAGCTACACCTTC.

The chain combines TRBV28 with TRBJ1-1, with a weak D call TRBD1 (5 bases). This CDR3 is built from 15 residues. Trimming stripped 6 bases from V and 6 bases from J, with 20 bases between. Germline V lookup: CDR1 MDHEN, CDR2 SYDVKM. In DNA form, the CDR3 reads TGTGCCAGCAGGGGGAGCGGGGCCCAACGAGCTGAAGCTTTCTTT. Translated, it gives CASRGSGAQRAEAFF.

The chain joins TRBV5-4 to TRBJ2-1; 11 bases line up with TRBD2. V lost 2 bases to trimming and J lost 6 bases; unmatched junction nucleotides: 13. The germline V gene encodes CDR1 SGHNT and CDR2 YYREEE (reference sequence). There are 18 residues in the CDR3. CDR3 residues: CASSFGLAGGAASNEQFF. CDR3 DNA sequence: TGTGCCAGCAGCTTCGGTCTAGCGGGGGGCGCAGCTTCCAATGAGCAGTTCTTC.

Points on this clone: The junction differs from germline at one of its ends, possibly a read error. The DNA for the CDR3 is TGCGCCAGCAGTGAGTCGAGAGGGAACGCTGAAGCTTTCTTT. Translated, it gives CASSESRGNAEAFF. V usage is TRBV10-2 and J usage is TRBJ1-1, with no clear D. This CDR3 region has 14 residues. Germline CDR1 WSHSY, CDR2 SAAADI.

The chain combines TRBV24-1 with TRBJ2-2; D is undetermined. This CDR3 has 14 residues. V was pared by 2 bases and J by 2 bases, with 5 bases between. Germline V gene data show CDR1 as KGHDR and CDR2 as SFDVKD. CDR3 in DNA: TGTGCCACCAGTGATTCCCCAAACACCGGGGAGCTGTTTTTT. Its protein product is CATSDSPNTGELFF.

V gene TRBV7-6 combines with J gene TRBJ1-1; 7 positions match TRBD1. This CDR3 has 15 amino acids. Looked up from germline, CDR1 is SGHVS and CDR2 is FNYEAQ. V gave up 0 bases and J gave up 3 bases; unmatched junction bases: 4. The CDR3 DNA is TGTGCCAGCAGCTTAGCAGGGGGCGAGGACACTGAAGCTTTCTTT. Translated: CASSLAGGEDTEAFF.

This chain uses TRBV5-1 with TRBJ2-2, with 13 bases matching TRBD2. Per germline, CDR1 SGHRS and CDR2 YFSETQ. This CDR3 contains 18 residues. V dropped 3 bases and J dropped 2; count of bases not matched to a gene: 7. The CDR3: CASSSRTSGGRNTGELFF. Written as DNA, the CDR3 is TGCGCCAGCAGCTCGAGGACTAGCGGGGGCCGAAACACCGGGGAGCTGTTTTTT.

The rearrangement joins TRBV5-5 to TRBJ2-3; 7 bases line up with TRBD1. There are 15 residues in the CDR3. Germline-derived CDR1 and CDR2 are SGHKS and YYEKEE (reference sequence). V dropped 6 bases and J dropped 0; count of bases not matched to a gene: 7. The CDR3 bases are TGTGCCAGCACCCTGAACAGGGGTAGCACAGATACGCAGTATTTT. Protein product: CASTLNRGSTDTQYF.

The chain joins TRBV7-2 to TRBJ2-2, with 13 bases matching TRBD2. CDR1 and CDR2 (germline): SGHTA, FQGNSA. Trimming at V came to 1 base and at J to 5 bases, leaving 4 bases not matched to a gene. The CDR3 covers 17 residues. The CDR3 reads CASSLVSGLAGTGELFF. CDR3 nucleotides: TGTGCCAGCAGCTTAGTTTCGGGACTAGCGGGAACCGGGGAGCTGTTTTTT.